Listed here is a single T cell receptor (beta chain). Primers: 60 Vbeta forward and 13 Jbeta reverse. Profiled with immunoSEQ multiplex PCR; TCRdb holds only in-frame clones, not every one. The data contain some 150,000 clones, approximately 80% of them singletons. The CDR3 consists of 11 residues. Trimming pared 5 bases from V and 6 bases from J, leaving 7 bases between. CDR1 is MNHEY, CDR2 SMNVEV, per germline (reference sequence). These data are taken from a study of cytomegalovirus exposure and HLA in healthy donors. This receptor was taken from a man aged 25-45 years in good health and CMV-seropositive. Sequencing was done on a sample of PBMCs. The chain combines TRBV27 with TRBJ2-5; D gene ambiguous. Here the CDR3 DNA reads TGTGCCAGCAGTGCGGCTCAGACCCAGTACTTC. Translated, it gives CASSAAQTQYF.